The 32 T cell receptor beta chains given below trace back to one sample, sequenced in a study of shared clonotypes between healthy human individuals. The naive CD8 fraction comprised CD45RO-negative cells positively selected for CCR7 and excluded terminally differentiated effector memory CD45RA+ cells. Using immunoSEQ multiplex PCR, the repertoire was profiled, and TCRdb retains in-frame clones only, with some absent. The sample carries about 2.1 million clones, under 95% recorded once. The sample taken for sequencing was naive CD8+ T cells from PBMCs. These receptors were collected from a man between 18 and 29 years old in good health. Some clones in this sample may be carry-over from other donors' samples.

The J gene is TRBJ2-7, the V gene TRBV5-1; maybe TRBD1 (6 bases). The germline CDR1 and CDR2 sequences are SGHRS and YFSETQ. V was pared by 4 bases and J by 1 base, with 15 bases between. The CDR3 totals 15 residues. CDR3 in amino acids: CASSPQHRGSYEQYF. CDR3 nucleotide sequence: TGCGCCAGCAGCCCGCAACATAGGGGGTCCTACGAGCAGTACTTC. The full variable domain, completed using reference TRBV5-1 and TRBJ2-7, is KAGVTQTPRYLIKTRGQQVTLSCSPISGHRSVSWYQQTPGQGLQFLFEYFSETQRNKGNFPGRFSGRQFSNSRSEMNVSTLELGDSALYLCASSPQHRGSYEQYFGPGTRLTVT.

V and J are TRBV7-6 and TRBJ2-2; D is undetermined. V lost 4 bases, J lost 3 bases, and 6 bases lay in between. The CDR3 consists of 13 residues. The germline V gene has CDR1 SGHVS and CDR2 FNYEAQ. CDR3 nucleotides: TGTGCCAGCAGCTCCCGGGACACCGGGGAGCTGTTTTTT. Amino acid sequence: CASSSRDTGELFF.

This clone turned up a few times. The chain carries TRBV29-1 and TRBJ1-1; D is possibly TRBD1 (5 bases). The V gene's germline CDR1 is SQVTM and CDR2 ANQGSEA. V shed 4 bases and J shed 8 bases, with 11 bases lying between them. The CDR3 has 11 amino acids. The CDR3 DNA sequence: TGCAGCGTTGTGGGGGTAGACGAAGCTTTCTTT. Encoded protein: CSVVGVDEAFF.

The chain couples TRBV5-1 to TRBJ1-1; 7 positions match TRBD1. The CDR3 consists of 14 residues. CDR1 and CDR2 from the germline V gene are SGHRS and YFSETQ. Trimming removed 0 bases from V and 10 bases from J; junction bases left unmatched: 9. CDR3 sequence (DNA): TGCGCCAGCAGCTTGGCGGCAGGGGGTGGTGTAGCTTTCTTT. Protein product: CASSLAAGGGVAFF. The variable domain in full, completed from reference TRBV5-1 and TRBJ1-1, reads KAGVTQTPRYLIKTRGQQVTLSCSPISGHRSVSWYQQTPGQGLQFLFEYFSETQRNKGNFPGRFSGRQFSNSRSEMNVSTLELGDSALYLCASSLAAGGGVAFFGQGTRLTVV.

CDR3 DNA: TGTGCCAGCACCTCCGGGACTAGCGGGAGTCTGACCTACGAGCAGTACTTC. Protein sequence: CASTSGTSGSLTYEQYF. The chain joins TRBV21-1 to TRBJ2-7; TRBD2, as called in the table, went unchecked against the DNA. TRBV21-1 corresponds to a pseudogene. The CDR3 spans 17 residues.

The genes are TRBV5-1 and TRBJ2-1; D possibly corresponds to TRBD2 (5 bases). Germline CDR1 is SGHRS and CDR2 is YFSETQ. This CDR3 contains 14 residues. Trimming removed 1 base at V and 7 bases at J, with 12 bases between. As DNA, the CDR3 is TGCGCCAGCAGCTTGACCCGAACGGGGAATGAGCAGTTCTTC. Amino acids: CASSLTRTGNEQFF.

This chain connects TRBV19 to TRBJ2-7; 12 positions match TRBD1. After removal of 4 bases from V and 5 bases from J, the junction contained 3 bases not matched to a gene. Germline V gives CDR1 LNHDA, CDR2 SQIVND (reference sequence). CDR3 length: 14 amino acids. CDR3 coding DNA: TGTGCCAGTAGTACCGGGACAGGGGGCCACGAGCAGTACTTC. Translating gives CASSTGTGGHEQYF.

The rearrangement uses TRBV4-1 and TRBJ1-2; the match to TRBD1 covers 7 bases. The CDR3 has 15 amino acids. V trimming: 0 bases; J trimming: 6 bases; junction bases outside the gene matches: 7. Germline V gives CDR1 MGHRA, CDR2 YSYEKL. The CDR3: CASSQEPGTAHGYTF. The CDR3 DNA follows: TGCGCCAGCAGCCAAGAACCCGGGACAGCTCATGGCTACACCTTC.

This chain links TRBV4-1 with TRBJ2-2; maybe TRBD2 (6 bases). V lost 4 bases, J lost 1 base, and 16 bases lay in between. Germline V gives CDR1 MGHRA, CDR2 YSYEKL. There are 17 residues in the CDR3. This CDR3 reads CASSPRVAVMNTGELFF. The CDR3 DNA reads TGCGCCAGCAGCCCCCGCGTAGCGGTAATGAACACCGGGGAGCTGTTTTTT.

Concerning this clone: Other DNA sequences of this sample code for an identical CDR3. The chain carries TRBV11-2 and TRBJ2-1; D gene unclear. The CDR3 is 16 amino acids. Per germline, CDR1 SGHAT and CDR2 FQNNGV. Trimming stripped 1 base from V and 0 bases from J, with 10 bases between. The chain's CDR3 is CASSLGLTNSYNEQFF. The CDR3 bases are TGTGCCAGCAGCTTAGGGCTAACTAACTCCTACAATGAGCAGTTCTTC.

The genes are TRBV7-8 and TRBJ1-2; TRBD1 matches at 9 bases. CDR1 is SGHVS and CDR2 is FQNEAQ in the germline V gene. The junction had 10 bases not matched to a gene; V was cut back by 5 bases and J by 6 bases. The CDR3 totals 15 residues. The CDR3 is CASSDPGTGQDGYTF. CDR3 nucleotide sequence: TGTGCCAGCAGCGACCCCGGGACAGGGCAAGATGGCTACACCTTC.

This chain connects TRBV6-5 to TRBJ2-7, with 8 bases lining up with TRBD1. The V segment lost 0 bases and the J segment 3 bases; nucleotides outside the gene matches: 7. The germline gives CDR1 MNHEY, CDR2 SVGAGI. CDR3 length: 16 amino acids. CDR3: CASSYSQGAIDYEQYF. The CDR3 DNA is TGTGCCAGCAGTTACTCGCAGGGGGCAATCGACTACGAGCAGTACTTC.

V is TRBV27 and J is TRBJ2-7; D is possibly TRBD1 or TRBD2 (5 bases each). The CDR3 totals 16 residues. Trimming removed 4 bases at V and 2 bases at J, with 18 bases between. In germline, CDR1 is MNHEY, CDR2 SMNVEV (reference sequence). The CDR3 DNA follows: TGTGCCAGCAGTTCCCAACGTCGGCAGGGAGCCTACGAGCAGTACTTC. Residues: CASSSQRRQGAYEQYF.

The chain uses TRBV27 and TRBJ2-1; weak D call: TRBD2 (5 bases). CDR3 length equals 16 residues. V lost 5 bases to trimming and J lost 3 bases, with 17 bases between them. CDR1 and CDR2 from the germline V gene are MNHEY and SMNVEV (reference sequence). The CDR3 sequence is CASSIVLGMGYNEQFF. DNA of the CDR3: TGTGCCAGCAGTATTGTACTCGGGATGGGCTACAATGAGCAGTTCTTC.

The V gene is TRBV7-9, the J gene TRBJ2-7, with D possibly being TRBD1 (6 bases). The CDR3 covers 13 residues. The V end lost 3 bases, the J end lost 5 bases, and 11 bases lay between the germline ends. Germline V CDR1 and CDR2: SEHNR, FQNEAQ (reference sequence). This chain's CDR3 is CASSLGRGHEQYF. The CDR3, as DNA: TGTGCCAGCAGCTTGGGCAGGGGTCACGAGCAGTACTTC. Full variable domain (rest looked up from reference TRBV7-9 and TRBJ2-7): DTGVSQNPRHKITKRGQNVTFRCDPISEHNRLYWYRQTLGQGPEFLTYFQNEAQLEKSRLLSDRFSAERPKGSFSTLEIQRTEQGDSAMYLCASSLGRGHEQYFGPGTRLTVT.

In this sample, this clone turned up once. The chain combines TRBV11-2 with TRBJ1-5, with D perhaps matching TRBD1 (5 bases). Between the trimmed V and J ends, which lost 5 bases and 3 bases, there was a span of 14 bases. The CDR3 contains 15 residues. In germline, CDR1 is SGHAT, CDR2 FQNNGV. For the CDR3, the DNA is TGTGCCAGCAGCGCGACACGGGACCCCAATCAGCCCCAGCATTTT. Its translation is CASSATRDPNQPQHF. Looking up the rest from reference TRBV11-2 and TRBJ1-5 gives the full variable domain: EAGVAQSPRYKIIEKRQSVAFWCNPISGHATLYWYQQILGQGPKLLIQFQNNGVVDDSQLPKDRFSAERLKGVDSTLKIQPAKLEDSAVYLCASSATRDPNQPQHFGDGTRLSIL.

In the case of this clone: Other DNA variants within this sample encode the same CDR3. This sequence joins TRBV6-5 and TRBJ2-7, with 12 bases aligning to TRBD2. This CDR3 region has 15 residues. CDR1 is MNHEY, CDR2 SVGAGI, per germline. Trimming took 2 bases from V and 2 from J; bases not matched to a gene: 1. CDR3 coding DNA: TGTGCCAGCAGTTACGGACTAGCGGGAACCTACGAGCAGTACTTC. Translating gives CASSYGLAGTYEQYF.

The chain has TRBV7-6 and TRBJ2-3; 9 nucleotides agree with TRBD2. CDR1 is SGHVS and CDR2 is FNYEAQ in the germline V gene. This CDR3 has 18 amino acids. With 1 base clipped from V and 2 bases from J, the junction kept 10 bases outside the gene matches. In DNA form, the CDR3 reads TGTGCCAGCAGCTTAGAGCCTAGCGGGGAAGGACTCACAGATACGCAGTATTTT. This codes for CASSLEPSGEGLTDTQYF.

The J gene is TRBJ2-7, the V gene TRBV6-1, with 7 positions matching TRBD2. The CDR3 spans 14 residues. Germline V CDR1 and CDR2: MNHNS, SASEGT. Trimming at V came to 2 bases and at J to 2 bases, leaving 3 bases not matched to a gene. The CDR3 DNA reads as TGTGCCAGCAGTGAAATGGGGGGGGCCTACGAGCAGTACTTC. Its translation is CASSEMGGAYEQYF.

The rearrangement links TRBV30 to TRBJ1-1; D remains unclear. Germline CDR1 reads GTSNPN; CDR2 reads SVGIG (reference sequence). This CDR3 is built from 14 residues. Deletions cut 0 bases from V and 0 bases from J, with 8 bases between. DNA of the CDR3: TGTGCCTGGAGTGTAAAGTATCTGAACACTGAAGCTTTCTTT. It specifies CAWSVKYLNTEAFF.

The rearrangement uses TRBV5-1 and TRBJ2-5, with TRBD2 matching 7 bases. Per the germline V gene, CDR1 is SGHRS and CDR2 is YFSETQ. Germline trimming cut 1 base from V and 5 bases from J; bases unmatched to any gene: 11. CDR3 length: 16 amino acids. The chain's CDR3 is CASSLSWAGVRETQYF. CDR3 nucleotides: TGCGCCAGCAGCTTGAGTTGGGCGGGAGTACGGGAGACCCAGTACTTC.

As to this clone: The same CDR3 arises from other DNA sequences in this sample as well. This rearrangement joins TRBV9 to TRBJ2-1; possible D gene TRBD2, 5 bases. The germline V gene has CDR1 SGDLS and CDR2 YYNGEE. V was cut by 0 bases and J by 0 bases, with 7 bases left in between. This CDR3 has 15 amino acids. CDR3 residues: CASSVERSSYNEQFF. CDR3 DNA: TGTGCCAGCAGCGTAGAGCGGAGCTCCTACAATGAGCAGTTCTTC.

This clone occurred once. This rearrangement joins TRBV27 to TRBJ2-7; maybe TRBD1 (6 bases). The V gene lost 3 bases and the J gene lost 3 bases, with 12 bases spanning the gap. The germline CDR1 and CDR2 sequences are MNHEY and SMNVEV (reference sequence). This CDR3 spans 14 amino acids. This chain's CDR3 is CASSFTSRGYEQYF. The CDR3 DNA follows: TGTGCCAGCAGTTTCACCTCCAGGGGCTACGAGCAGTACTTC.

This rearrangement joins TRBV6-5 to TRBJ2-1; D gene ambiguous. The germline CDR1 and CDR2 sequences are MNHEY and SVGAGI. V was clipped by 2 bases and J by 9 bases, with 11 bases between them. CDR3 size: 13 residues. The CDR3 bases are TGTGCCAGCAGTTACGCCCGGACGGGTGAGCAGTTCTTC. Translating it yields CASSYARTGEQFF.

The CDR3 protein is CASSLGWAAGQPQHF. CDR3 DNA sequence: TGTGCCAGCAGCTTAGGCTGGGCAGCCGGGCAGCCCCAGCATTTT. The V call is TRBV7-8, the J call TRBJ1-5; D remains unclear. Trimming removed 1 base from V and 7 bases from J, with 14 bases in between. This CDR3 has 15 residues. CDR1 and CDR2 from the germline V gene are SGHVS and FQNEAQ.

This clone came up once. The chain carries TRBV28 and TRBJ1-2, with 12 bases lining up with TRBD1. The CDR3 length is 15 residues. Germline loops: CDR1 MDHEN, CDR2 SYDVKM. J was trimmed by 3 bases and V by 6 bases; bases with no gene match: 5. Here the CDR3 reads CASSPGTGGYYGYTF. CDR3 DNA sequence: TGTGCCAGCAGCCCCGGGACAGGGGGCTACTATGGCTACACCTTC.

To note about this clone: The same CDR3 is also encoded by other DNA sequences in this sample. J is TRBJ1-1 and V is TRBV6-5; D perhaps matches TRBD1 (6 bases). The CDR3 runs 14 residues. V lost 2 bases, J lost 4 bases, and 11 bases lay in between. Germline values: CDR1 MNHEY, CDR2 SVGAGI. Here the CDR3 DNA reads TGTGCCAGCAGTTACAGGGGGGCGCTCACTGAAGCTTTCTTT. It codes for CASSYRGALTEAFF.

Details on this clone: This specimen includes other DNA sequences encoding the same CDR3. The rearrangement uses TRBV9 and TRBJ2-7, with unresolved D. The germline V and J ends were trimmed by 3 bases and 3 bases, with 7 bases remaining between them. The CDR3 has 12 residues. CDR1 is SGDLS and CDR2 is YYNGEE in the germline V gene. The DNA of the CDR3 is TGTGCCAGCAGCGGAGAAAACTACGAGCAGTACTTC. This encodes CASSGENYEQYF.

The chain recombines TRBV6-1 with TRBJ2-7, with 15 bases aligning to TRBD2. Per germline, CDR1 MNHNS and CDR2 SASEGT. CDR3 length: 16 residues. V was pared by 4 bases and J by 2 bases, with 3 bases of the junction left unmatched. The CDR3 loop reads CASSGGTSGRPYEQYF. The CDR3 bases are TGTGCCAGCAGTGGGGGGACTAGCGGGAGGCCCTACGAGCAGTACTTC.

In DNA form, the CDR3 reads TGTGCCAGCAGTTTCGGGACAGTTTCCTACGAGCAGTACTTC. Its protein product is CASSFGTVSYEQYF. The chain links TRBV27 to TRBJ2-7, with 7 nucleotides matching TRBD1. Trimming took 3 bases from V and 1 from J; bases not matched to a gene: 3. CDR3 size: 14 residues. Germline V gives CDR1 MNHEY, CDR2 SMNVEV (reference sequence).

The chain is built from TRBV9 and TRBJ1-2, with 7 bases matching TRBD1. CDR1 is SGDLS, CDR2 YYNGEE, per germline. CDR3 size: 15 residues. Losses at the gene ends were 3 bases for V and 8 bases for J; bases not matched to a gene: 13. CDR3 sequence reads: CASSAKTGSFGGYTF. In nucleotides, the CDR3 is TGTGCCAGCAGCGCAAAGACAGGGAGTTTCGGCGGCTACACCTTC.

The chain links TRBV6-5 to TRBJ1-2, with a possible D match to TRBD1 (5 bases). This CDR3 has 15 residues. V gave up 0 bases and J gave up 6 bases, with 14 bases separating them. The V gene's germline CDR1 is MNHEY and CDR2 SVGAGI. CDR3 DNA: TGTGCCAGCAGTTACTCGACGGCAGGGCCCCATGGCTACACCTTC. Its translation is CASSYSTAGPHGYTF.